This is a list of T cell receptor beta chains from one sample in a study of shared clonotypes between healthy human individuals. Sequencing was performed with immunoSEQ multiplex PCR; in TCRdb, only in-frame clones are kept and a portion is missing. The sample lists about 2 million clones; around 96% were seen once. The sequenced sample was naive CD8+ T cells sorted from blood. These receptors were obtained from a man younger than 30 in good health. Each CDR3 is given with its conserved first and last residue. Each record gives: V gene, clone size, D gene, J gene, CDR3 protein, CDR3 DNA. A D gene is named only where the DNA matches it firmly. Rows give clone size only sometimes, using once, few, many, or a class for an expanded clone.

V gene: TRBV7-2
clone size: .
D gene: .
J gene: TRBJ2-7
CDR3 protein: CASSPGTYEQYF
CDR3 DNA: TGTGCCAGCAGCCCCGGGACCTACGAGCAGTACTTC

V gene: TRBV30
clone size: .
D gene: TRBD1
J gene: TRBJ2-7
CDR3 protein: CAWDPGQVTREQYF
CDR3 DNA: TGTGCCTGGGACCCGGGACAGGTCACTAGGGAGCAGTACTTC

V gene: TRBV5-5
clone size: .
D gene: .
J gene: TRBJ2-7
CDR3 protein: CASSLVAVSSYEQYF
CDR3 DNA: TGTGCCAGCAGCTTGGTTGCCGTTAGCTCCTACGAGCAGTACTTC

V gene: TRBV5-4
clone size: .
D gene: .
J gene: TRBJ2-3
CDR3 protein: CASSLVGPDTQYF
CDR3 DNA: TGTGCCAGCAGCTTGGTGGGGCCAGATACGCAGTATTTT

V gene: TRBV6-5
clone size: .
D gene: .
J gene: TRBJ2-1
CDR3 protein: CASQPGEGNEQFF
CDR3 DNA: TGTGCCAGCCAGCCAGGGGAGGGGAATGAGCAGTTCTTC

V gene: TRBV7-9
clone size: .
D gene: .
J gene: TRBJ1-2
CDR3 protein: CASSFDETLYGYTF
CDR3 DNA: TGTGCCAGCAGTTTTGACGAGACCCTCTATGGCTACACCTTC

V gene: TRBV5-6
clone size: .
D gene: .
J gene: TRBJ2-1
CDR3 protein: CASSFGASEQFF
CDR3 DNA: TGTGCCAGCAGCTTTGGAGCGAGTGAGCAGTTCTTC

V gene: TRBV28
clone size: .
D gene: .
J gene: TRBJ2-1
CDR3 protein: CASSIQGLYEQFF
CDR3 DNA: TGTGCCAGCAGTATACAGGGATTATATGAGCAGTTCTTC

V gene: TRBV5-4
clone size: .
D gene: TRBD1
J gene: TRBJ1-6
CDR3 protein: CASSPGQNNSPLHF
CDR3 DNA: TGTGCCAGCAGCCCGGGACAGAATAATTCACCCCTCCACTTT

V gene: TRBV6-6
clone size: few
D gene: .
J gene: TRBJ2-2
CDR3 protein: CASSLEGAGELFF
CDR3 DNA: TGTGCCAGCAGTTTAGAAGGGGCCGGGGAGCTGTTTTTT

V gene: TRBV13
clone size: .
D gene: .
J gene: TRBJ1-1
CDR3 protein: CASSSRVENTEAFF
CDR3 DNA: TGTGCCAGCAGCTCCCGGGTCGAGAACACTGAAGCTTTCTTT

V gene: TRBV21-1
clone size: .
D gene: .
J gene: TRBJ2-4
CDR3 protein: CASSNRNSVAGGPWDF
CDR3 DNA: TGTGCCAGCAGCAATAGGAACAGCGTAGCGGGAGGCCCCTGGGACTTC

V gene: TRBV7-9
clone size: .
D gene: .
J gene: TRBJ1-5
CDR3 protein: CASTDTGSPGQPQHF
CDR3 DNA: TGTGCCAGCACCGATACCGGGTCCCCTGGTCAGCCCCAGCATTTT

V gene: TRBV6-5
clone size: .
D gene: .
J gene: TRBJ2-7
CDR3 protein: CASGNEQYF
CDR3 DNA: TGTGCCAGCGGGAACGAGCAGTACTTC

V gene: TRBV27
clone size: .
D gene: .
J gene: TRBJ1-4
CDR3 protein: CASSLGVFGEKLFF
CDR3 DNA: TGTGCCAGCAGTTTAGGGGTGTTCGGTGAAAAACTGTTTTTT

V gene: TRBV2
clone size: .
D gene: .
J gene: TRBJ2-1
CDR3 protein: CASSGVGSSLNEQFF
CDR3 DNA: TGTGCCAGCAGTGGAGTGGGGTCCAGCCTAAATGAGCAGTTCTTC

V gene: TRBV19
clone size: .
D gene: .
J gene: TRBJ1-2
CDR3 protein: CASRNWTSRDEDYGYTF
CDR3 DNA: TGTGCCAGTAGGAATTGGACGAGCAGGGATGAGGACTATGGCTACACCTTC

V gene: TRBV11-3
clone size: .
D gene: .
J gene: TRBJ1-1
CDR3 protein: CASSGGTATEAFF
CDR3 DNA: TGTGCCAGCAGTGGCGGAACGGCCACTGAAGCTTTCTTT

V gene: TRBV4-3
clone size: .
D gene: .
J gene: TRBJ1-2
CDR3 protein: CASSQDRVQAFYGYTF
CDR3 DNA: TGCGCCAGCAGCCAAGATAGGGTACAGGCCTTCTATGGCTACACCTTC

V gene: TRBV25-1
clone size: .
D gene: TRBD1
J gene: TRBJ1-1
CDR3 protein: CASSVQGGSEAFF
CDR3 DNA: TGTGCCAGCAGTGTACAGGGGGGCTCTGAAGCTTTCTTT

V gene: TRBV7-9
clone size: .
D gene: .
J gene: TRBJ2-3
CDR3 protein: CASSLGGGEAQYF
CDR3 DNA: TGTGCCAGCAGCTTAGGGGGCGGTGAAGCGCAGTATTTT

V gene: TRBV9
clone size: .
D gene: TRBD2
J gene: TRBJ2-7
CDR3 protein: CASSVGTIGYEQYF
CDR3 DNA: TGTGCCAGCAGCGTCGGGACTATCGGCTACGAGCAGTACTTC

V gene: TRBV25-1
clone size: once
D gene: .
J gene: TRBJ2-1
CDR3 protein: CASSDSKRPNDEQFF
CDR3 DNA: TGTGCCAGCAGTGATTCCAAACGACCCAACGATGAGCAGTTCTTC

V gene: TRBV14
clone size: .
D gene: .
J gene: TRBJ1-2
CDR3 protein: CASSQVVVVDGYTF
CDR3 DNA: TGTGCCAGCAGCCAAGTCGTGGTCGTGGATGGCTACACCTTC

V gene: TRBV4-3
clone size: .
D gene: .
J gene: TRBJ2-1
CDR3 protein: CASSQEPAGSEYEQFF
CDR3 DNA: TGCGCCAGCAGCCAAGAACCGGCGGGATCAGAGTATGAGCAGTTCTTC

V gene: TRBV28
clone size: .
D gene: TRBD2
J gene: TRBJ2-7
CDR3 protein: CASSGSGGSSYEQYF
CDR3 DNA: TGTGCCAGCAGCGGTAGCGGGGGGAGCTCCTACGAGCAGTACTTC

V gene: TRBV11-2
clone size: .
D gene: .
J gene: TRBJ2-1
CDR3 protein: CASSFSNEQFF
CDR3 DNA: TGTGCCAGCAGCTTCTCGAATGAGCAGTTCTTC

V gene: TRBV7-9
clone size: .
D gene: .
J gene: TRBJ2-3
CDR3 protein: CASSLARSTDTQYF
CDR3 DNA: TGTGCCAGCAGCTTAGCCCGGAGCACAGATACGCAGTATTTT

V gene: TRBV10-3
clone size: .
D gene: TRBD2
J gene: TRBJ2-1
CDR3 protein: CAISEPSGRPSYNEQFF
CDR3 DNA: TGTGCCATCAGTGAACCTAGCGGGAGGCCCTCCTACAATGAGCAGTTCTTC

V gene: TRBV6-6
clone size: .
D gene: TRBD1
J gene: TRBJ1-5
CDR3 protein: CASSSGTGGSQPQHF
CDR3 DNA: TGTGCCAGCAGTTCCGGGACAGGGGGCTCTCAGCCCCAGCATTTT

V gene: TRBV28
clone size: .
D gene: TRBD2
J gene: TRBJ2-2
CDR3 protein: CASSLVLAGTGELFF
CDR3 DNA: TGTGCCAGCAGTTTAGTTCTAGCGGGGACCGGGGAGCTGTTTTTT

V gene: TRBV4-3
clone size: .
D gene: .
J gene: TRBJ1-2
CDR3 protein: CASSQGASDIYGYTF
CDR3 DNA: TGCGCCAGCAGCCAAGGGGCCAGCGATATCTATGGCTACACCTTC

V gene: TRBV28
clone size: .
D gene: .
J gene: TRBJ2-5
CDR3 protein: CASSLTGSGQETQYF
CDR3 DNA: TGTGCCAGCAGTCTCACAGGGAGTGGTCAAGAGACCCAGTACTTC

V gene: TRBV6-5
clone size: once
D gene: TRBD1
J gene: TRBJ1-6
CDR3 protein: CASRQGQGPSPLHF
CDR3 DNA: TGTGCCAGCAGACAAGGACAGGGCCCTTCACCCCTCCACTTT

V gene: TRBV28
clone size: .
D gene: .
J gene: TRBJ1-5
CDR3 protein: CASSDSQAWGPQHF
CDR3 DNA: TGTGCCAGCAGTGATTCCCAAGCATGGGGGCCCCAGCATTTT

V gene: TRBV6-5
clone size: .
D gene: .
J gene: TRBJ1-2
CDR3 protein: CASSYSGDADGYGYTF
CDR3 DNA: TGTGCCAGCAGTTACTCCGGGGACGCGGACGGCTATGGCTACACCTTC

V gene: TRBV19
clone size: .
D gene: .
J gene: TRBJ1-5
CDR3 protein: CASSILQGNNQPQHF
CDR3 DNA: TGTGCCAGTAGTATCCTCCAGGGAAACAATCAGCCCCAGCATTTT

V gene: TRBV19
clone size: once
D gene: .
J gene: TRBJ2-1
CDR3 protein: CASQEAPGVYNEQFF
CDR3 DNA: TGTGCCAGTCAGGAGGCCCCTGGGGTCTACAATGAGCAGTTCTTC

V gene: TRBV4-1
clone size: .
D gene: .
J gene: TRBJ1-1
CDR3 protein: CASSQVRNWDTEAFF
CDR3 DNA: TGCGCCAGCAGCCAAGTCCGCAACTGGGACACTGAAGCTTTCTTT

V gene: TRBV27
clone size: .
D gene: TRBD1
J gene: TRBJ2-7
CDR3 protein: CASSLGQGAREQYF
CDR3 DNA: TGTGCCAGCAGTTTGGGGCAGGGGGCGCGAGAGCAGTACTTC

V gene: TRBV7-8
clone size: .
D gene: TRBD2
J gene: TRBJ2-7
CDR3 protein: CASSLQRDYEQYF
CDR3 DNA: TGTGCCAGCAGCTTGCAGCGGGACTACGAGCAGTACTTC

V gene: TRBV4-2
clone size: .
D gene: .
J gene: TRBJ2-7
CDR3 protein: CASSQNYEQYF
CDR3 DNA: TGTGCCAGCAGCCAAAACTACGAGCAGTACTTC

V gene: TRBV5-1
clone size: .
D gene: .
J gene: TRBJ2-7
CDR3 protein: CASSLVTEAYEQYF
CDR3 DNA: TGCGCCAGCAGCTTGGTGACGGAAGCCTACGAGCAGTACTTC

V gene: TRBV6-5
clone size: .
D gene: .
J gene: TRBJ2-1
CDR3 protein: CASIGLGNEQFF
CDR3 DNA: TGTGCCAGCATTGGGTTAGGCAATGAGCAGTTCTTC

V gene: TRBV27
clone size: .
D gene: .
J gene: TRBJ1-2
CDR3 protein: CASSFGGATGYTF
CDR3 DNA: TGTGCCAGCAGTTTTGGGGGGGCGACTGGCTACACCTTC

V gene: TRBV25-1
clone size: .
D gene: TRBD1
J gene: TRBJ1-6
CDR3 protein: CASSVPTGKPLHF
CDR3 DNA: TGTGCCAGCAGTGTACCGACAGGGAAGCCCCTCCACTTT

V gene: TRBV6-1
clone size: .
D gene: .
J gene: TRBJ2-5
CDR3 protein: CASSRGASDQETQYF
CDR3 DNA: TGCGCCAGCTCCCGGGGGGCCTCGGACCAAGAGACCCAGTACTTC

V gene: TRBV30
clone size: .
D gene: .
J gene: TRBJ2-2
CDR3 protein: CAWSVPRESGELFF
CDR3 DNA: TGTGCCTGGAGTGTACCCAGGGAATCCGGGGAGCTGTTTTTT

V gene: TRBV6-1
clone size: .
D gene: .
J gene: TRBJ2-7
CDR3 protein: CASSPGGGPEQYF
CDR3 DNA: TGTGCCAGCAGCCCAGGGGGGGGCCCCGAGCAGTACTTC

V gene: TRBV19
clone size: once
D gene: .
J gene: TRBJ1-5
CDR3 protein: CASSITPLYDQPQHF
CDR3 DNA: TGTGCCAGTAGTATAACCCCCTTATACGATCAGCCCCAGCATTTT

V gene: TRBV4-3
clone size: .
D gene: .
J gene: TRBJ1-1
CDR3 protein: CASSQDMGLRTEAFF
CDR3 DNA: TGCGCCAGCAGCCAAGATATGGGATTAAGGACTGAAGCTTTCTTT

V gene: TRBV4-1
clone size: .
D gene: .
J gene: TRBJ1-2
CDR3 protein: CASSQGLGNYGYTF
CDR3 DNA: TGCGCCAGCAGCCAAGGACTGGGAAACTATGGCTACACCTTC

V gene: TRBV5-5
clone size: .
D gene: .
J gene: TRBJ1-4
CDR3 protein: CASSLTGARIIGEKLFF
CDR3 DNA: TGTGCCAGCAGCTTGACGGGGGCGAGGATCATCGGTGAAAAACTGTTTTTT

V gene: TRBV5-1
clone size: .
D gene: .
J gene: TRBJ1-2
CDR3 protein: CASRIGLISGYGYTF
CDR3 DNA: TGCGCCAGCAGGATTGGCCTGATCTCGGGCTATGGCTACACCTTC

V gene: TRBV5-1
clone size: .
D gene: .
J gene: TRBJ2-3
CDR3 protein: CASSHHRDNTDTQYF
CDR3 DNA: TGCGCCAGCAGCCACCACAGGGACAACACAGATACGCAGTATTTT

V gene: TRBV6-5
clone size: .
D gene: TRBD2
J gene: TRBJ2-7
CDR3 protein: CASSPGLVFYEQYF
CDR3 DNA: TGTGCCAGCAGTCCGGGACTAGTATTCTACGAGCAGTACTTC

V gene: TRBV25-1
clone size: .
D gene: .
J gene: TRBJ2-5
CDR3 protein: CASKQETQYF
CDR3 DNA: TGTGCCAGCAAGCAAGAGACCCAGTACTTC

V gene: TRBV6-6
clone size: .
D gene: TRBD1
J gene: TRBJ2-7
CDR3 protein: CASSKPGTGVGEQYF
CDR3 DNA: TGTGCCAGCAGTAAACCCGGGACAGGGGTTGGAGAGCAGTACTTC

V gene: TRBV5-4
clone size: .
D gene: TRBD1
J gene: TRBJ1-5
CDR3 protein: CATSDRGAYQPQHF
CDR3 DNA: TGTGCCACATCGGACAGGGGCGCCTATCAGCCCCAGCATTTT